This T cell receptor (beta chain) is drawn from a study of CD8+ T cells in alopecia areata. The sequencing template was cDNA reverse transcribed from extracted RNA. Here immunoSEQ multiplex PCR was the method, and the copy in TCRdb shows in-frame clones only, minus some. The sample lists 150,000 to 200,000 clones, roughly 60% occurring once. Lesional scalp punch biopsies and peripheral blood were collected from alopecia areata patients. Trimming took 4 bases from V and 3 from J, leaving 8 bases between them. This CDR3 region has 13 residues. CDR1 is MNHEY and CDR2 is SMNVEV in the germline V gene (reference sequence).

This chain connects TRBV27 to TRBJ2-3, with D hard to call. The source of this sequence is a human donor with alopecia areata. Specimen: CD4+ T cells sorted from blood, collected at week 0. The CDR3 DNA is TGTGCCAGCAGTTGGGTAGCAACAGATACGCAGTATTTT. Amino acid sequence: CASSWVATDTQYF.